What follows are 2 T cell receptor beta chains derived from one specimen sequenced in a study of neurological immune-mediated disorders. In TCRdb, the 5' RACE reads were re-called with MiXCR into one record per CDR3 protein. The sample consists of around 17,000 distinct CDR3 sequences, roughly 20% of them appearing once. The source material was PBMCs. These receptors were taken from a man in his forties or fifties in good health.

The chain carries TRBV29-1 and TRBJ2-1; TRBD2 agrees at 9 bases. Germline V gives CDR1 SQVTM, CDR2 ANQGSEA. The trim removed 3 bases at V and 5 bases at J, leaving 23 bases unmatched. The CDR3 consists of 20 residues. The CDR3 region is CSVEQRTGTSYRFPNNEQFF. The CDR3 coding sequence is TGCAGCGTTGAGCAACGTACCGGGACTAGCTACCGCTTCCCCAACAATGAGCAGTTCTTC.

This clonotype was found many times. V gene TRBV12-3 or TRBV12-4 combines with J gene TRBJ1-4; D is uncertain. The CDR3 loop spans 14 amino acids. Deletions cut 7 bases from V and 0 bases from J, with 9 bases between. Here the CDR3 reads CASKKGTTNEKLFF. The DNA for the CDR3 is TGTGCCAGCAAAAAAGGAACAACTAATGAAAAACTGTTTTTT.